Following are 23 T cell receptor beta chains from one sample sequenced in a study of blood T cell repertoires in COVID-19. Sequenced by immunoSEQ multiplex PCR; TCRdb stores in-frame clones only, minus some. This table holds fewer than 450,000 clones, approximately 88% found once. The sample comprised peripheral blood. These receptor sequences come from a woman between 45 and 65 years old with COVID-19, enrolled during active disease.

The chain links TRBV7-2 to TRBJ1-3; D gene unclear. The CDR3 sequence is 14 residues long. Germline-derived CDR1 and CDR2 are SGHTA and FQGNSA. The ends were cut back, 5 bases at V and 4 bases at J, with 12 bases in the middle. In DNA, the CDR3 is TGTGCCAGCAGCCCTCGAGGGCGCGGAAACACCATATATTTT. It translates to CASSPRGRGNTIYF.

The chain is built from TRBV6-6 and TRBJ1-4; 11 bases match TRBD1. Germline assignment: CDR1 MNHNY and CDR2 SVGAGI (reference sequence). J lost 11 bases, V lost 7 bases, and 6 bases had no gene match. This CDR3 region has 13 residues. The CDR3 DNA reads as TGTGCCAGCATGGGACAGGGGGTGAGGAAACTGTTTTTT. Protein product: CASMGQGVRKLFF.

This chain links TRBV4-1 with TRBJ1-2; D is perhaps TRBD1 (6 bases). This CDR3 has 18 residues. Germline CDR1 is MGHRA and CDR2 is YSYEKL. V lost 2 bases to trimming and J lost 4 bases, with 23 bases between them. CDR3 sequence: CASSQPLPRHRDGYGYTF. CDR3 in DNA: TGCGCCAGCAGCCAACCCCTTCCCCGTCACAGGGATGGCTATGGCTACACCTTC.

The chain links TRBV5-4 to TRBJ1-6, with D perhaps TRBD1 (6 bases). The CDR3 length is 15 residues. CDR1 is SGHNT, CDR2 YYREEE, per germline (reference sequence). V was trimmed by 1 base and J by 7 bases, leaving 12 bases between them. The CDR3 nucleotides are TGTGCCAGCAGCTTGCAGGGGATCGGGAATTCACCCCTCCACTTT. Translating it yields CASSLQGIGNSPLHF.

This chain uses TRBV6-5 with TRBJ2-3; 12 nucleotides match TRBD2. V lost 6 bases and J lost 6; bases outside the gene matches: 7. The CDR3 runs to 15 residues. The germline V gene encodes CDR1 MNHEY and CDR2 SVGAGI. The CDR3 DNA sequence: TGTGCCAGCAGCTCCCCTAGCGGGGGGGCCGATACGCAGTATTTT. Translated, it gives CASSSPSGGADTQYF.

This chain uses TRBV9 with TRBJ1-4, with a weak D call TRBD1 (6 bases). There are 15 residues in the CDR3. The germline gives CDR1 SGDLS, CDR2 YYNGEE. Trimming took 2 bases from V and 3 from J, leaving 11 bases between them. CDR3 sequence: CASSVGQLSNEKLFF. CDR3 nucleotide sequence: TGTGCCAGCAGCGTGGGACAACTTTCTAATGAAAAACTGTTTTTT.

The CDR3 region is CASSFNTGVNSPLHF. DNA of the CDR3: TGTGCCAGCAGCTTTAATACAGGGGTTAATTCACCCCTCCACTTT. V and J are TRBV5-6 and TRBJ1-6, with TRBD1 matching over 7 bases. Trimming cost V 2 bases and J 6 bases; bases outside gene matches: 5. This CDR3 spans 15 amino acids. Per the germline V gene, CDR1 is SGHDT and CDR2 is YYEEEE.

The chain links TRBV4-1 to TRBJ1-3; the D gene is possibly TRBD1 (6 bases). Germline lookup yields CDR1 MGHRA and CDR2 YSYEKL. CDR3 length: 16 residues. Trimming cost V 4 bases and J 0 bases, with 13 bases left between them. CDR3 sequence (DNA): TGCGCCAGCAGCCTCAGGGACATTAGCTCTGGAAACACCATATATTTT. Its protein is CASSLRDISSGNTIYF.

The V and J genes are TRBV3-1 (or the pseudogene TRBV3-2) and TRBJ1-5, with D unclear. CDR1 is LGHDT and CDR2 is YNNKEL in the germline V gene (reference sequence). CDR3 length equals 13 residues. V lost 4 bases and J 9 bases, leaving 13 bases between the germline ends. The CDR3 protein is CASSPREARPQHF. For the CDR3, the DNA is TGTGCCAGCAGCCCTCGGGAAGCTAGGCCCCAGCATTTT.

The gene calls are TRBV29-1 and TRBJ1-2; TRBD1 agrees at 8 bases. V was clipped by 7 bases and J by 8 bases; unmatched bases: 12. CDR1 and CDR2 from the germline V gene are SQVTM and ANQGSEA. This CDR3 region has 13 residues. This CDR3 is CSALDRETWGYTF. CDR3 DNA sequence: TGCAGCGCACTGGACAGGGAGACATGGGGCTACACCTTC.

This clone was seen a handful of times. This chain joins TRBV3-1 (or the pseudogene TRBV3-2) and TRBJ1-2, with 9 nucleotides matching TRBD1. There are 13 residues in the CDR3. CDR1 is LGHDT and CDR2 is YNNKEL in the germline V gene (reference sequence). The junction had 3 bases not matched to a gene; V was cut back by 2 bases and J by 8 bases. The CDR3 region has the DNA TGTGCCAGCAGCCAATTAGGACAGGGGGGCTACACCTTC. Translation: CASSQLGQGGYTF.

A note on this clone: A read error may account for a junction end that differs from germline. The gene calls are TRBV6-4 and TRBJ1-6; no reliable D call. Germline V lookup: CDR1 MRHNA, CDR2 SNTAGT. This CDR3 has 14 residues. This chain's CDR3 is CASSDNSYNSLLHF. CDR3 DNA sequence: TGTGCCAGCAGTGACAACTCCTATAATTCACTCCTCCACTTT.

This chain connects TRBV5-1 to TRBJ1-4; no definite D call. The CDR3 totals 14 residues. The ends were cut back, 0 bases at V and 1 base at J, with 4 bases in the middle. The V gene's germline CDR1 is SGHRS and CDR2 YFSETQ. The CDR3: CASSLGQTNEKLFF. The CDR3 DNA reads as TGCGCCAGCAGCTTGGGACAAACTAATGAAAAACTGTTTTTT. Supplemented by reference TRBV5-1 and TRBJ1-4, the full variable domain reads KAGVTQTPRYLIKTRGQQVTLSCSPISGHRSVSWYQQTPGQGLQFLFEYFSETQRNKGNFPGRFSGRQFSNSRSEMNVSTLELGDSALYLCASSLGQTNEKLFFGSGTQLSVL.

V is TRBV2 and J is TRBJ2-7; D is unclear. The germline V gene encodes CDR1 SNHLY and CDR2 FYNNEI. The CDR3 spans 14 residues. The germline V and J ends were trimmed by 3 bases and 2 bases, with 11 bases remaining between them. The CDR3 sequence: CASSEGRNTYEQYF. CDR3 nucleotide sequence: TGTGCCAGCAGTGAGGGCCGAAATACCTACGAGCAGTACTTC.

This chain connects TRBV2 to TRBJ1-2; 11 bases align to TRBD1. The CDR3 has 14 amino acids. V gave up 7 bases and J gave up 6 bases; unmatched junction bases: 7. From germline, CDR1 is SNHLY and CDR2 FYNNEI. DNA for the CDR3: TGTGCCAGCAATGGGGACAGGGGGAAAAATGGCTACACCTTC. This codes for CASNGDRGKNGYTF.

The chain couples TRBV24-1 to TRBJ2-3, with D tentatively TRBD1 (7 bases). V was shortened by 0 bases and J by 1 base, with 10 bases between the two germline ends. Germline values: CDR1 KGHDR, CDR2 SFDVKD. The CDR3 runs to 16 residues. The CDR3 spells CATSDLRGTGTDTQYF. Here the CDR3 DNA reads TGTGCCACCAGTGATTTGCGGGGGACAGGCACAGATACGCAGTATTTT.

The genes are TRBV2 and TRBJ1-4; D gene uncertain. Germline V CDR1 and CDR2: SNHLY, FYNNEI. This CDR3 contains 16 residues. Trimming pared 8 bases from V and 4 bases from J, leaving 20 bases between. The CDR3 DNA follows: TGTGCCAGCCGGCTAACAGCAGCAGCCGGTAATGAAAAACTGTTTTTT. This translates into CASRLTAAAGNEKLFF.

This clone was seen just once. The chain has TRBV29-1 and TRBJ2-3, with 8 bases lining up with TRBD2. CDR1 and CDR2 (germline): SQVTM, ANQGSEA. The CDR3 spans 15 residues. J was trimmed by 5 bases and V by 1 base; bases with no gene match: 8. The CDR3 spells CSVEVLAGGGDTQYF. The CDR3 coding sequence is TGCAGCGTTGAAGTTCTCGCGGGGGGAGGAGATACGCAGTATTTT.

This sequence joins TRBV7-6 and TRBJ2-7; D is uncertain. V was trimmed by 6 bases and J by 4 bases, leaving 10 bases between them. The length of the CDR3 is 12 residues. Germline V gives CDR1 SGHVS, CDR2 FNYEAQ. The CDR3 reads CASSLLPYEQYF. The CDR3 DNA is TGTGCCAGCAGTCTCCTCCCGTACGAGCAGTACTTC.

The J gene is TRBJ1-2, the V gene TRBV6-5; 7 nucleotides agree with TRBD1. Trimming cost V 8 bases and J 4 bases; bases outside gene matches: 10. The germline gives CDR1 MNHEY, CDR2 SVGAGI. The CDR3 has 14 amino acids. The DNA of the CDR3 is TGTGCCAGCGGGAACAGGGGCCCCCTCTATGGCTACACCTTC. Translating gives CASGNRGPLYGYTF.

The rearrangement links TRBV2 to TRBJ1-2; D is undetermined. Trimming took off 10 bases at V and 7 bases at J, with 16 bases between the two ends. In germline, CDR1 is SNHLY, CDR2 FYNNEI. This CDR3 has 12 residues. Here the CDR3 DNA reads TGTGCCACGCTCTTCCGTCGGGGTGGCTACACCTTC. It translates to CATLFRRGGYTF. The whole variable domain, filled in from reference TRBV2 and TRBJ1-2, reads EPEVTQTPSHQVTQMGQEVILRCVPISNHLYFYWYRQILGQKVEFLVSFYNNEISEKSEIFDDQFSVERPDGSNFTLKIRSTKLEDSAMYFCATLFRRGGYTFGSGTRLTVV.

The chain uses TRBV2 and TRBJ2-7, with 11 positions matching TRBD1. The CDR3 is 15 residues long. Germline CDR1 is SNHLY and CDR2 is FYNNEI. V was clipped by 5 bases and J by 5 bases; unmatched bases: 8. In DNA, the CDR3 is TGTGCCAGCAGTAAACTCCGGACAGGGGGCGACGAGCAGTACTTC. It codes for CASSKLRTGGDEQYF.

This chain joins TRBV6-5 and TRBJ2-7; 9 positions agree with TRBD1. Trimming at V came to 8 bases and at J to 5 bases, leaving 13 bases not matched to a gene. The CDR3 is 15 amino acids. Germline loops: CDR1 MNHEY, CDR2 SVGAGI. The CDR3: CASCHLPGQGNEQYF. Written as DNA, the CDR3 is TGTGCCAGCTGTCACCTTCCGGGACAGGGAAACGAGCAGTACTTC.